A single sample gave rise to the 14 T cell receptor beta chains below, sequenced in a study of blood T cell repertoires in COVID-19. The method was immunoSEQ multiplex PCR; TCRdb's version includes in-frame clones alone and lacks a portion of them. The data show more than 95,000 clones, roughly 83% seen once. Material for sequencing was peripheral blood. Receptor source: a woman older than 75 with active or convalescent COVID-19.

The gene calls are TRBV5-6 and TRBJ1-4; TRBD1 matches at 8 bases. The CDR3 extends over 15 amino acids. The V gene's germline CDR1 is SGHDT and CDR2 YYEEEE. J lost 8 bases, V lost 4 bases, and 10 bases had no gene match. CDR3 loop: CASSLWGTGSEKLFF. The CDR3 DNA reads as TGTGCCAGCAGCCTTTGGGGGACAGGCTCAGAAAAACTGTTTTTT.

The V gene is TRBV19, the J gene TRBJ2-2; TRBD2 agrees at 9 bases. CDR3 length: 15 residues. Looked up from germline, CDR1 is LNHDA and CDR2 is SQIVND (reference sequence). V shed 8 bases, J shed 4 bases, and the junction held 8 bases outside the gene matches. The CDR3 loop reads CASSFETSGTGELFF. The CDR3 DNA is TGTGCCAGTTCATTTGAGACTAGCGGCACCGGGGAGCTGTTTTTT.

This clone showed up just once. This chain connects TRBV10-3 to TRBJ1-5, with D possibly matching TRBD1 (5 bases). The CDR3 spans 15 residues. Germline V gene data show CDR1 as ENHRY and CDR2 as SYGVKD. V was shortened by 2 bases and J by 0 bases, with 8 bases between the two germline ends. CDR3 region: CAISERGNSNQPQHF. The CDR3 bases are TGTGCCATCAGTGAGCGGGGGAATAGCAATCAGCCCCAGCATTTT.

The V gene is TRBV9, the J gene TRBJ1-2, with D perhaps TRBD1 (6 bases). The CDR3 is made up of 14 amino acids. Germline V gene data show CDR1 as SGDLS and CDR2 as YYNGEE. V gave up 3 bases and J gave up 1 base, with 10 bases separating them. In DNA, the CDR3 is TGTGCCAGCAGCGCGCGACAGGTTAACTATGGCTACACCTTC. Its translation is CASSARQVNYGYTF.

The chain is built from TRBV19 and TRBJ1-5; 8 bases are shared with TRBD1. Per the germline V gene, CDR1 is LNHDA and CDR2 is SQIVND (reference sequence). The trim removed 10 bases at V and 3 bases at J, leaving 14 bases unmatched. The length of the CDR3 is 16 residues. In DNA form, the CDR3 reads TGTGCCACCCAGCCGACCGGGACAGGATACAATCAGCCCCAGCATTTT. Amino acids: CATQPTGTGYNQPQHF.

The V and J genes are TRBV2 and TRBJ2-5; possible D gene TRBD2, 6 bases. The length of the CDR3 is 14 residues. Looked up from germline, CDR1 is SNHLY and CDR2 is FYNNEI. V lost 2 bases, J lost 3 bases, and 10 bases lay in between. CDR3 DNA sequence: TGTGCCAGCAGTGAATGGGGGGAGGAAGAGACCCAGTACTTC. Its protein product is CASSEWGEEETQYF.

The chain employs TRBV12-3 or TRBV12-4 and TRBJ1-5; D gene ambiguous. This CDR3 comprises 12 residues. Trimming cost V 5 bases and J 5 bases, with 7 bases left between them. As DNA, the CDR3 is TGTGCCAGCAGTCAACATGATCAGCCCCAGCATTTT. Translating gives CASSQHDQPQHF.

This clone was picked up a small number of times. The rearrangement links TRBV5-5 to TRBJ2-7; a weak D match, TRBD2 (6 bases). Germline loops: CDR1 SGHKS, CDR2 YYEKEE (reference sequence). The CDR3 is made up of 17 amino acids. V lost 4 bases and J lost 6, with 26 bases in between. For the CDR3, the DNA is TGTGCCAGCAGCGCACCCAAGGGACTTGTCGGGTACCTCGAGCAGTACTTC. The encoded protein is CASSAPKGLVGYLEQYF. The full variable domain, its missing parts supplied by reference TRBV5-5 and TRBJ2-7, is DAGVTQSPTHLIKTRGQQVTLRCSPISGHKSVSWYQQVLGQGPQFIFQYYEKEERGRGNFPDRFSARQFPNYSSELNVNALLLGDSALYLCASSAPKGLVGYLEQYFGPGTRLTVT.

CDR3: CASIRLAGGPRQETQYF. The CDR3 DNA follows: TGTGCCAGCATTAGACTAGCGGGAGGGCCCAGGCAGGAGACCCAGTACTTC. The chain is built from TRBV2 and TRBJ2-5, with 14 bases fitting TRBD2. There are 17 residues in the CDR3. After removal of 7 bases from V and 5 bases from J, the junction contained 12 bases not matched to a gene. The V gene's germline CDR1 is SNHLY and CDR2 FYNNEI.

The chain uses TRBV4-3 and TRBJ1-4, with 7 bases aligning to TRBD1. Trimming at V came to 1 base and at J to 2 bases, leaving 10 bases not matched to a gene. Germline-derived CDR1 and CDR2 are LGHNA and YSLEER. The CDR3 is 18 amino acids. CDR3 in amino acids: CASSQALQGWATNEKLFF. Here the CDR3 DNA reads TGCGCCAGCAGCCAAGCCCTACAGGGGTGGGCGACTAATGAAAAACTGTTTTTT.

The chain combines TRBV29-1 with TRBJ1-1; 7 bases are a match to TRBD1. V lost 7 bases and J lost 1; bases outside the gene matches: 6. Germline V gives CDR1 SQVTM, CDR2 ANQGSEA. This CDR3 spans 13 amino acids. The CDR3 region is CSASGQQNTEAFF. The CDR3 DNA is TGCAGCGCTTCGGGACAGCAGAACACTGAAGCTTTCTTT. The complete variable domain, with remaining parts taken from reference TRBV29-1 and TRBJ1-1, reads SAVISQKPSRDICQRGTSLTIQCQVDSQVTMMFWYRQQPGQSLTLIATANQGSEATYESGFVIDKFPISRPNLTFSTLTVSNMSPEDSSIYLCSASGQQNTEAFFGQGTRLTVV.

This chain joins TRBV5-6 and TRBJ2-5; 8 bases align to TRBD2. Germline loops: CDR1 SGHDT, CDR2 YYEEEE. This CDR3 contains 16 residues. After removal of 3 bases from V and 2 bases from J, the junction contained 9 bases not matched to a gene. The CDR3 region is CASSSGLATKQETQYF. The CDR3 DNA is TGTGCCAGCAGCTCCGGACTAGCCACCAAACAAGAGACCCAGTACTTC.

This sequence joins TRBV10-3 and TRBJ2-5; 11 nucleotides line up with TRBD2. This CDR3 has 14 amino acids. Trimming at V came to 5 bases and at J to 4 bases, leaving 3 bases not matched to a gene. CDR1 is ENHRY, CDR2 SYGVKD, per germline. The CDR3 nucleotides are TGTGCCATCAGTTTCGGACTAGCGGGAGAGACCCAGTACTTC. It codes for CAISFGLAGETQYF.

V gene TRBV11-2 combines with J gene TRBJ1-4; 11 bases match TRBD1. From germline, CDR1 is SGHAT and CDR2 FQNNGV. The CDR3 contains 15 residues. The trim removed 5 bases at V and 7 bases at J, leaving 6 bases unmatched. CDR3 nucleotides: TGTGCCAGCAGCCTAGGGACAGGGGGGGTTGAAAAACTGTTTTTT. Translation gives CASSLGTGGVEKLFF.